These T cell receptor beta chains were read from a single sample in a study of OX40 agonist ivuxolimab in advanced cancers. Using immunoSEQ multiplex PCR, the repertoire was profiled, and TCRdb retains in-frame clones only, with some absent. The table records around 56,000 clones, approximately 86% of them present only once. Sequences were derived from CD4+ or CD8+ T cells sorted from blood, sampled in a trial of the OX40 agonist ivuxolimab. The source of these receptors is an adult with an advanced solid tumor such as melanoma, head and neck, liver or kidney cancer. CDR3s include the opening cysteine and the closing phenylalanine or tryptophan. A D gene is named only where the DNA matches it firmly. The size of a clone is reported for some rows only, either as once, few or many, or as a class for expanded clones.

size	V	J	D	DNA	CDR3
-	TRBV7-2	TRBJ2-7	-	TGTGCCAGCAGCCAGGCCGGGGAGGCGAACGAGCAGTACTTC	CASSQAGEANEQYF
-	TRBV19	TRBJ1-4	-	TGTGCCAGTAGTGTCAGTATGGGGGGCGCCGGTGAAAAACTGTTTTTT	CASSVSMGGAGEKLFF
-	TRBV9	TRBJ2-1	TRBD2	TGTGCCAGCAGCCCCCGGGTAGCGGGAGCCCATGAGCAGTTCTTC	CASSPRVAGAHEQFF
-	TRBV6-6	TRBJ1-2	TRBD1	TGTGCCAGCAGTTACCAACAGGGGTATGGCTACACCTTC	CASSYQQGYGYTF
few	TRBV30	TRBJ1-2	TRBD1	TGTGCCTGGAGCGGGACAGGCTATACTGGCTACACCTTC	CAWSGTGYTGYTF
-	TRBV6-5	TRBJ1-5	TRBD1	TGTGCCAGCAGAGAACAGGGGAATCAGCCCCAGCATTTT	CASREQGNQPQHF
once	TRBV5-4	TRBJ2-5	TRBD2	TGTGCCAGCAGGCTCGGGACTAGCGGGACCCTGGAGACCCAGTACTTC	CASRLGTSGTLETQYF
few	TRBV7-9	TRBJ2-2	-	TGTGCCAGCCTTACGGCAGGGCACACCGGGGAGCTGTTTTTT	CASLTAGHTGELFF
few	TRBV19	TRBJ1-3	-	TGTGCCAGCACAATGCAGGGCTACTCTGGAAACACCATATATTTT	CASTMQGYSGNTIYF
-	TRBV6-5	TRBJ1-2	-	TGTGCCAGCAGTTACTCGCGATCCGGGGACGGCTACACCTTC	CASSYSRSGDGYTF
-	TRBV27	TRBJ1-5	TRBD1	TGTGCCAGCAGTTCCGGACAGGGGTTATGGAATCAGCCCCAGCATTTT	CASSSGQGLWNQPQHF
once	TRBV7-2	TRBJ2-3	-	TGTGCCAGCAGCTGGACCCCAAGCTCTGATACGCAGTATTTT	CASSWTPSSDTQYF
-	TRBV5-6	TRBJ2-1	TRBD2	TGTGCCAGCAGCTCACCGATAGCGGGAGGGAATGAGCAGTTCTTC	CASSSPIAGGNEQFF
-	TRBV6-6	TRBJ1-4	-	TGTGCCACTTGCGAGTCGGGGACTAATGAAAAACTGTTTTTT	CATCESGTNEKLFF
-	TRBV19	TRBJ1-1	TRBD1	TGTGCCAGTACCCGAGGGACAGTGAACACTGAAGCTTTCTTT	CASTRGTVNTEAFF
-	TRBV9	TRBJ2-7	TRBD2	TGTGCCAGCAGCGTTCTAGCGGGAAATGCCTACGAGCAGTACTTC	CASSVLAGNAYEQYF
-	TRBV7-9	TRBJ2-1	-	TGTGCCAGCAGCCCTAGCTCCTACAATGAGCAGTTCTTC	CASSPSSYNEQFF
once	TRBV7-9	TRBJ2-5	TRBD2	TGTGCCAGCAGCTTAGAAACGTGGCGGGAGCAGTACTTC	CASSLETWREQYF
-	TRBV27	TRBJ2-7	-	TGTGCCAGCAGTTTATCGAATATAGGGCAGGGCGAGCAGTACTTC	CASSLSNIGQGEQYF
-	TRBV9	TRBJ2-7	TRBD1	TGTGCCAGCAGCGTAGTAGCAGGGGGCCGGGACGAGCAGTACTTC	CASSVVAGGRDEQYF
-	TRBV28	TRBJ2-7	TRBD2	TGTGCCAGCAGTTTGCCTAGCGGGGCGTACGAGCAGTACTTC	CASSLPSGAYEQYF
once	TRBV9	TRBJ2-7	-	TGTGCCAGCAGCGTAGAAGGATCTCAGGAGGGAATAGGAGACGAGCAGTACTTC	CASSVEGSQEGIGDEQYF
-	TRBV6-5	TRBJ1-2	-	TGTGCCAGCAGTTACTCGATTCCAGCCAACTATGGCTACACCTTC	CASSYSIPANYGYTF
-	TRBV30	TRBJ1-1	-	TGTGCCTGGAGTGTACGGGTGGAGCGGAGAAACTATCAGAACACTGAAGCTTTCTTT	CAWSVRVERRNYQNTEAFF
-	TRBV7-9	TRBJ2-4	-	TGTGCCAGCAGCTCAGTGGGACTAGCCAAAAACATTCAGTACTTC	CASSSVGLAKNIQYF
-	TRBV4-1	TRBJ2-5	TRBD1	TGCGCCAGCAGCCAACAGACAGGGTTGGCCTGGATCCAAGAGGCCCAGTACTTC	CASSQQTGLAWIQEAQYF
-	TRBV10-2	TRBJ2-3	-	TGCGCCAGCAGAAGCACCAGGGGGGGGACAGATACGCAGTATTTT	CASRSTRGGTDTQYF
-	TRBV7-8	TRBJ1-2	TRBD1	TGTGCCAGCAGCACCCGACAGGGGCCGACTAACTATGGCTACACCTTC	CASSTRQGPTNYGYTF